The rows below give T cell receptor beta chains drawn from one sample of a study of T-cell reconstitution after alpha-beta-depleted transplantation in children. One entry per CDR3 protein results from TCRdb running MiXCR on the PCR reads. The repertoire consists of about 830,000 distinct CDR3 sequences, with under 20% occurring once and the leading ten covering just under 5%. The input for sequencing was PBMCs, mostly from graft donor cells, taken 360 days after TCRalphabeta/CD19-depleted stem cell transplant. The receptors were sampled from a male patient aged 10 to 17 who had a stem cell transplant for acute lymphoblastic leukemia, so the T cells may come from the graft donor. Each CDR3 is given with its conserved first and last residue. The D gene is left open where the match is weak. Rows give clone size only sometimes, using once, few, many, or a class for an expanded clone.

clone_size	v_call	d_call	j_call	cdr3_aa	cdr3_nt
.	TRBV25-1	TRBD1	TRBJ1-5	CASIPRGQGSMGFSNQPQHF	TGTGCCAGCATACCTAGGGGACAGGGAAGTATGGGGTTCAGCAATCAGCCCCAGCATTTT
.	TRBV18	.	TRBJ2-6	CASSFQPGENLNSGANVLTF	TGTGCCAGCTCATTTCAGCCGGGGGAAAATTTAAACTCTGGGGCCAACGTCCTGACTTTC
.	TRBV20-1	TRBD2	TRBJ2-1	CSARDSQRGYNEQFF	TGCAGTGCTAGAGATTCCCAGCGGGGATACAATGAGCAGTTCTTC
many	TRBV7-9	TRBD1	TRBJ2-7	CASSTPGQVTYEQYF	TGTGCCAGCAGCACCCCGGGACAGGTGACCTACGAGCAGTACTTC
.	TRBV12-3/TRBV12-4	.	TRBJ1-1	CASTRMGADTEAFF	TGTGCCAGCACCCGCATGGGGGCGGACACTGAAGCTTTCTTT
many	TRBV7-9	TRBD2	TRBJ2-3	CASRSPSGSPTDTQYF	TGTGCCAGCAGGAGCCCTAGCGGGAGCCCCACAGATACGCAGTATTTT
.	TRBV20-1	.	TRBJ1-1	CSARGGFDGVDGEAFF	TGCAGTGCTAGGGGGGGTTTCGATGGGGTGGACGGGGAAGCTTTCTTT
few	TRBV29-1	.	TRBJ2-1	CSAQSRNYNEQFF	TGCAGCGCCCAGAGTAGGAATTACAATGAGCAGTTCTTC
.	TRBV20-1	TRBD2	TRBJ2-2	CSASRAGVGTGELFF	TGCAGTGCTAGTCGCGCGGGAGTAGGCACCGGGGAGCTGTTTTTT
few	TRBV10-3	.	TRBJ2-3	CAINPAGQDTDTQYF	TGTGCCATCAATCCGGCGGGGCAGGACACAGATACGCAGTATTTT
.	TRBV11-2	.	TRBJ2-5	CASSFRVGLDSTQETQYF	TGTGCCAGCAGCTTTCGCGTCGGCCTGGACAGCACCCAAGAGACCCAGTACTTC
few	TRBV12-3/TRBV12-4	.	TRBJ1-4	CASRPGRVYEKLFF	TGTGCCAGCAGGCCCGGGAGGGTTTATGAAAAACTGTTTTTT
few	TRBV5-1	.	TRBJ2-3	CASSRQRGPQYF	TGCGCCAGCAGCCGACAGAGGGGCCCTCAGTATTTT
.	TRBV7-3	TRBD2	TRBJ2-5	CASSNSGEETQYF	TGTGCCAGCAGCAATAGCGGGGAAGAGACCCAGTACTTC
many	TRBV15	.	TRBJ2-3	CATSRGLAVPTDTQYF	TGTGCCACCAGCAGGGGATTAGCCGTCCCCACAGATACGCAGTATTTT
many	TRBV4-1	TRBD1	TRBJ1-1	CASSPTGAEAFF	TGCGCCAGCAGTCCCACAGGGGCCGAAGCTTTCTTT
.	TRBV2	TRBD1	TRBJ2-7	CASTENRDRAEQYF	TGTGCCAGCACCGAGAACCGGGACAGGGCCGAGCAGTACTTC
.	TRBV27	TRBD1	TRBJ2-1	CASSLYPGQGANNEQFF	TGTGCCAGCAGTTTATATCCGGGACAGGGGGCAAACAATGAGCAGTTCTTC
.	TRBV29-1	.	TRBJ2-7	CSVRASHDYEQYF	TGCAGCGTTCGTGCGAGTCATGACTACGAGCAGTACTTC
few	TRBV12-3/TRBV12-4	TRBD2	TRBJ2-1	CATKPQTSEYNEQFF	TGTGCCACCAAACCCCAGACTAGCGAGTACAATGAGCAGTTCTTC
few	TRBV5-1	.	TRBJ1-6	CASSYWTVGSSPLHF	TGCGCCAGCAGCTACTGGACGGTTGGGAGTTCACCCCTCCACTTT
few	TRBV7-6	.	TRBJ2-3	CASSLMEADTQYF	TGTGCCAGCAGCTTAATGGAAGCAGATACGCAGTATTTT
many	TRBV18	.	TRBJ2-5	CASLEEVDGETQYF	TGTGCCAGCCTTGAAGAAGTGGACGGAGAGACCCAGTACTTC
.	TRBV6-5	TRBD1	TRBJ2-7	CASTRQGVKYF	TGTGCCAGCACAAGACAGGGGGTTAAGTACTTC
many	TRBV5-1	.	TRBJ2-2	CASRNAPNTGELFF	TGCGCCAGCCGAAACGCTCCGAACACCGGGGAGCTGTTTTTT
few	TRBV9	TRBD2	TRBJ2-1	CASSVAPRTSGSHEQFF	TGTGCCAGCAGCGTAGCCCCTCGTACTAGCGGGAGTCATGAGCAGTTCTTC
many	TRBV12-5	TRBD2	TRBJ2-5	CASGLVLASGRQETQYF	TGTGCTAGTGGTTTGGTATTGGCTAGCGGGAGACAAGAGACCCAGTACTTC
.	TRBV7-8	TRBD2	TRBJ2-1	CASSSRLAGVVRNEQFF	TGTGCCAGCAGCTCCCGACTAGCGGGAGTCGTACGCAATGAGCAGTTCTTC
few	TRBV5-6	TRBD1	TRBJ2-1	CASSLDQGANLYYNEQFF	TGTGCCAGCAGCTTGGACCAGGGGGCGAACCTCTACTACAATGAGCAGTTCTTC
.	TRBV12-3/TRBV12-4	.	TRBJ2-1	CASSPSVAEGGFF	TGTGCCAGCAGTCCCTCGGTGGCGGAGGGGGGGTTCTTC
.	TRBV3-1	.	TRBJ2-1	CASSQVGGTGNEQFF	TGTGCCAGCAGCCAAGTCGGGGGAACGGGCAATGAGCAGTTCTTC
.	TRBV12-3/TRBV12-4	TRBD1	TRBJ1-1	CASSFWDRGPLNTEAFF	TGTGCCAGCAGTTTTTGGGACAGGGGGCCATTGAACACTGAAGCTTTCTTT
.	TRBV29-1	.	TRBJ2-5	CSVATGTRATQYF	TGCAGCGTTGCAACTGGGACCAGGGCGACCCAGTACTTC
few	TRBV12-3/TRBV12-4	.	TRBJ2-7	CASSLFYGTGSYEQYF	TGTGCCAGCAGTTTATTTTACGGGACGGGCTCCTACGAGCAGTACTTC